This note documents a single TCR beta chain sequence. This clone was seen a handful of times. Its recognized antigen is unknown. No base quality values were provided; no much bigger clone lies one nucleotide off. Genomic DNA was used for TRB sequencing, which was performed with the immunoSEQ assay at survey resolution or with the hsTCRB kit. Per the authors' processing: The immunoSEQ software handled the initial read processing, while the LymphoSeq R package was used for the repertoire analyses. Clonality was computed as 1 minus normalized Shannon entropy; Gini coefficient was also calculated for each TRB dataset. Phenotypes of unsorted samples were inferred by mapping TRB sequences from sorted subsets of the recipient or donor onto unsorted samples of the same recipient. TCRdb stores this immuneACCESS table with in-frame sequences only. Part of the clones is absent; in the studies checked, under half of the shortfall reflects unresolved V genes, and no reason is known for the rest. D and trimming were read from the DNA, whereas the V and J calls and clone size are those reported in that table. The table notes some 10,000 clones here, none of them singletons. The ten largest clones add up to approximately 15% of the sample.

The treatment or condition label of this sample denotes: high-dose cyclophosphamide on days +3 and +4 as single-agent GVHD prophylaxis. For conditioning, the PTCy patients got busulfan and fludarabine, then a related or unrelated marrow graft, followed by cyclophosphamide on days +3 and +4. The PTCy-treated patients were enrolled in a prospective multi-institutional clinical trial. Peripheral blood and bone marrow mononuclear cells were isolated by Ficoll-Hypaque density centrifugation and were cryopreserved. The sample is drawn from a study of T cells after posttransplantation cyclophosphamide (dated by TCRdb to 2015 to 2016). In the study overall: T cell repertoire reconstitution was tracked by TRB sequencing after myeloablative bone marrow transplantation in which posttransplantation cyclophosphamide was used as GVHD prophylaxis. Samples from about 32 PTCy-treated patients and 15 to 20 related bone marrow donors of those patients were subjected to antigen receptor sequencing. TRB sequencing was performed on blood from all 35 or so PTCy patients with 1-year posttransplant specimens. Public TRB sequences were queried against a database of over 3,500 sequences associated with responses to pathogens, tumor antigens, self-antigens and alloantigens. In 3 patients, TRB sequencing was also performed on up to about 3 more blood samples taken 2 to 5.2 years after transplant, and in several patients, pretransplant blood was also TRB-sequenced. Because TRA and TRB clonality were tightly correlated in roughly 10 samples, subsequent TCR analyses were focused on TRB only.

Including the terminal cysteine and phenylalanine, the CDR3 comprises 14 residues. Of all the DNA, just the CDR3 is kept, 42 bases in frame from base 1. The germline V gene (reference sequence) yields MNHEY for CDR1 and SMNVEV for CDR2. Study-wide findings and limitations: Across roughly 49 patients, TRB clonality was highly associated with recipient CMV seropositivity and CMV reactivation, and PTCy diversity was similar to diversity in CNI/methotrexate controls. The TRB repertoires of T cells infiltrating skin or the GI tract showed only limited overlap with the TRB repertoires found in blood. Donor-recipient similarity was low at 1-2 months but rose over the first year, and later blood repertoires were often dominated by donor CD8+ memory clones.

The sequenced sample was PBMCs, obtained after allogeneic stem cell transplant with posttransplant cyclophosphamide. The clonotype originates from a female patient in her forties or fifties who received an allogeneic stem cell transplant from a related donor, was CMV-positive, and had no GVHD. After a transplant, some of the T cells may come from the graft donor. The sequence is built from TRBV27 and TRBJ2-5; TRBD2 fits 7 bases in the junction. The last part of the DNA fits TRBJ2-7 better; the J call may be wrong. For the CDR3, the sequence is CASSGTWGGYEQYF. The DNA sequence follows: TGTGCCAGCAGTGGGACCTGGGGGGGCTACGAGCAGTACTTC.